This is a list of T cell receptor beta chains from one sample in a study of early T cells in non-severe SARS-CoV-2 infection. Via MiXCR, TCRdb re-called the 5' RACE reads, giving one row per CDR3 protein. This sample has about 52,000 distinct CDR3 sequences, with 9.5% to 12% found just once. Sequenced sample: whole blood. These receptors were taken from an adult who was a healthcare worker with PCR-confirmed SARS-CoV-2 infection or an uninfected control (not recorded which). CDR3s include the opening cysteine and the closing phenylalanine or tryptophan. Each record gives: clone size, J gene, V gene, CDR3 protein. Some rows have no size entry. The others give once, few or many, or a class for an expanded clone.

few,TRBJ1-2,TRBV9,CASSEAATSNYGYTF
large,TRBJ2-1,TRBV19,CASSNYRFPYNEQFF
.,TRBJ2-7,TRBV20-1,CSARLVAYEQYF
few,TRBJ2-2,TRBV4-3,CASSQDLGGTLNTGELFF
many,TRBJ2-3,TRBV20-1,CSGALGPSADTQYF
.,TRBJ2-1,TRBV27,CASSFYASSYNEQFF
many,TRBJ2-3,TRBV18,CASSPGDTSTDTQYF
few,TRBJ2-3,TRBV9,CASSVLGTDTQYF
many,TRBJ1-2,TRBV7-9,CASSFDFNPNRGYTF
.,TRBJ1-2,TRBV25-1,CASSVRGSDGYTF
many,TRBJ2-5,TRBV28,CASSRGQGYETQYF
many,TRBJ2-2,TRBV6-5,CASRHDRGAGELFF
many,TRBJ2-3,TRBV5-4,CASSLSQNTQYF
.,TRBJ1-6,TRBV7-6,CASSLTGERDSPLHF
many,TRBJ2-1,TRBV6-5,CASSYGPREQFF
many,TRBJ2-3,TRBV4-1,CASSHPLLDTQYF
many,TRBJ2-1,TRBV6-6,CASSYSIGPPTGTRNFNEQFF
many,TRBJ2-3,TRBV6-2/TRBV6-3,CASTGLGGDTQYF
few,TRBJ2-5,TRBV20-1,CSARDPGQGWETQYF
few,TRBJ2-6,TRBV6-4,CASSDNSGANVLTF
.,TRBJ2-5,TRBV7-8,CASSLVSLTQETQYF
many,TRBJ2-3,TRBV11-2,CASSWPPQLGTDTQYF
few,TRBJ2-3,TRBV7-2,CASSLGQREDTQYF
.,TRBJ2-5,TRBV3-1,CASSQVGQETQYF
.,TRBJ2-2,TRBV5-1,CASSLEGNTGELFF
many,TRBJ1-4,TRBV6-5,CASRPTATNEKLFF
.,TRBJ2-2,TRBV20-1,CSAQNLANTGELFF
.,TRBJ1-3,TRBV12-3/TRBV12-4,CASSGGAGNTIYF
many,TRBJ1-1,TRBV4-3,CASSQDWGATMNTEAFF
many,TRBJ2-1,TRBV28,CASSPPTSGYNEQFF
many,TRBJ2-2,TRBV2,CASSEIQGKTGELFF
few,TRBJ1-2,TRBV6-5,CASIADSNQDGYTF
many,TRBJ1-1,TRBV6-6,CASDGGSGTEAFF